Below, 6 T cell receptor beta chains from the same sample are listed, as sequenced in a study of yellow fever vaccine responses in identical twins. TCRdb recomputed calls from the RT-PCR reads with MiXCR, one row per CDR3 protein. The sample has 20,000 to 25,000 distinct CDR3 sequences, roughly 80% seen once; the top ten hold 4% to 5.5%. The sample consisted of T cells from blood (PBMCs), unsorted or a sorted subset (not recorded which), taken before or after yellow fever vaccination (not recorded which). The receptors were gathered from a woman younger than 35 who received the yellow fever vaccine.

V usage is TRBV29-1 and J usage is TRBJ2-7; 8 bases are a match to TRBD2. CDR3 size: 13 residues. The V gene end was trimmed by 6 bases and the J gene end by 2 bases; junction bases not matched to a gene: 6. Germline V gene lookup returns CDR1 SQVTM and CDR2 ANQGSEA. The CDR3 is CSVTSGLTYEQYF. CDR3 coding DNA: TGCAGCGTCACTAGCGGATTAACCTACGAGCAGTACTTC.

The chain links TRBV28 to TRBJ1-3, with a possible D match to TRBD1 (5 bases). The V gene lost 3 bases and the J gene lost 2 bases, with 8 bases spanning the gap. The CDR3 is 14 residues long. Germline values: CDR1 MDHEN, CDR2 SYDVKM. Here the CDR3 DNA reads TGTGCCAGCAGTTTCGTGGGGGCTGGAAACACCATATATTTT. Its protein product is CASSFVGAGNTIYF.

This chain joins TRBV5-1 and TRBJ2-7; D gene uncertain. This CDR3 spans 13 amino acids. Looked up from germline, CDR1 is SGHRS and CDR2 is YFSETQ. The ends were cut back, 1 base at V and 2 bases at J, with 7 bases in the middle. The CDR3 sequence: CASSLNAPYEQYF. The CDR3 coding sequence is TGCGCCAGCAGCTTGAATGCCCCCTACGAGCAGTACTTC.

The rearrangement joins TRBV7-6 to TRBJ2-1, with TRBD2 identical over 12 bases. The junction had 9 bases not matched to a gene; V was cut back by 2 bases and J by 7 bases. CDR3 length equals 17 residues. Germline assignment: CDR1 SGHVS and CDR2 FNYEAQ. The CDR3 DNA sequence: TGTGCCAGCAGCTTAAGGCTAGCGGGAGGGTTGTGGAATGAGCAGTTCTTC. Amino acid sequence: CASSLRLAGGLWNEQFF.

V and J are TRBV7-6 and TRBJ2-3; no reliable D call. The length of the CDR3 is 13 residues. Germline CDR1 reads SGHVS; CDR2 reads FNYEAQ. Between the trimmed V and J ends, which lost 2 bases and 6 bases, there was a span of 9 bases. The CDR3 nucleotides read TGTGCCAGCAGCTTAAATTATGGGGATACGCAGTATTTT. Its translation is CASSLNYGDTQYF. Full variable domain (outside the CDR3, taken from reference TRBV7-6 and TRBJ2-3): GAGVSQSPRYKVTKRGQDVALRCDPISGHVSLYWYRQALGQGPEFLTYFNYEAQQDKSGLPNDRFSAERPEGSISTLTIQRTEQRDSAMYRCASSLNYGDTQYFGPGTRLTVL.

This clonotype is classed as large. CDR3 loop: CASSFLSSEAFF. CDR3 nucleotide sequence: TGTGCCAGCAGCTTTTTGTCCAGTGAAGCTTTCTTT. The chain couples TRBV7-2 to TRBJ1-1; D is uncertain. CDR1 and CDR2 (germline): SGHTA, FQGNSA. The CDR3 runs to 12 residues. The germline V and J ends were trimmed by 3 bases and 7 bases, with 9 bases remaining between them.